The 18 T cell receptor beta chains given below trace back to one sample, sequenced in a study of identical twins. TCRdb reprocessed the 5' RACE reads with MiXCR, giving one entry per CDR3 protein. Here the sample spans a few hundred thousand distinct CDR3 sequences, roughly 9% being singletons. Material: naive T cells sorted from blood. Receptors originate from a woman in her forties or fifties in good health.

This clonotype came up a few times. V gene TRBV10-3 combines with J gene TRBJ2-2, with D tentatively TRBD1 or TRBD2 (5 bases each). Germline V gene sequence: CDR1 ENHRY, CDR2 SYGVKD. The CDR3 has 14 residues. Trimming removed 8 bases from V and 4 bases from J, with 14 bases in between. CDR3 nucleotides: TGTGCCATCCAATTAGAAGGGACCACCGGGGAGCTGTTTTTT. Its translation: CAIQLEGTTGELFF.

The J gene is TRBJ2-2, the V gene TRBV20-1; 10 nucleotides line up with TRBD2. Germline trimming cut 6 bases from V and 2 bases from J; bases unmatched to any gene: 6. The V gene's germline CDR1 is DFQATT and CDR2 SNEGSKA (reference sequence). The CDR3 covers 15 residues. Here the CDR3 DNA reads TGCAGTGCGACCTGGACTAGCGGAAACACCGGGGAGCTGTTTTTT. This translates into CSATWTSGNTGELFF.

The CDR3 reads CAWSQLAPSYNEQFF. As DNA, the CDR3 is TGTGCCTGGTCCCAACTAGCGCCCTCCTACAATGAGCAGTTCTTC. This chain links TRBV30 with TRBJ2-1, with 7 bases fitting TRBD2. Losses at the gene ends were 5 bases for V and 0 bases for J; bases not matched to a gene: 7. This CDR3 is built from 15 residues. From germline, CDR1 is GTSNPN and CDR2 SVGIG (reference sequence).

This sequence joins TRBV7-4 and TRBJ1-5; possible D gene TRBD1, 6 bases. Germline V CDR1 and CDR2: SGHVT, SQSDAQ. Trimming removed 5 bases from V and 9 bases from J, with 14 bases in between. The CDR3 covers 13 residues. CDR3 protein: CASSQGEGGPQHF. For the CDR3, the DNA is TGTGCCAGCAGCCAAGGGGAGGGGGGGCCCCAGCATTTT.

This clonotype occurred once. The conserved final phenylalanine or tryptophan is absent from the CDR3, which likely points to a read error. The rearrangement joins TRBV11-2 to TRBJ2-5; 8 nucleotides align to TRBD2. J was trimmed by 1 base and V by 5 bases; bases with no gene match: 6. Per germline, CDR1 SGHAT and CDR2 FQNNGV. The CDR3 length is 15 residues. CDR3 coding DNA: TGTGCCAGCAGCGTAGCTAGCGGGCGCCAAGAGACCCAGTACTTA. It encodes CASSVASGRQETQYL.

This chain joins TRBV14 and TRBJ2-5; 7 nucleotides agree with TRBD2. With V trimmed by 1 base and J by 7 bases, 9 bases remained unmatched. The germline CDR1 and CDR2 sequences are SGHDN and FVKESK. This CDR3 has 15 residues. This chain's CDR3 is CASSQVRAGEGTQYF. CDR3 bases: TGTGCCAGCAGCCAAGTGCGGGCGGGAGAAGGGACCCAGTACTTC.

There are a few counts of this clonotype. This chain uses TRBV5-1 with TRBJ2-1; a possible D gene is TRBD2 (6 bases). V lost 2 bases and J lost 8, with 29 bases in between. The CDR3 contains 19 residues. Germline CDR1 is SGHRS and CDR2 is YFSETQ. As DNA, the CDR3 is TGCGCCAGCAGCTTTTCAGGGACCAGCCGGCTAGCGAGTTTCGATGAGCAGTTCTTC. Its translation: CASSFSGTSRLASFDEQFF.

This clonotype was seen repeatedly, ten times or more. The gene calls are TRBV28 and TRBJ2-2; D ambiguous. V shed 2 bases and J shed 6 bases, with 4 bases lying between them. Germline assignment: CDR1 MDHEN and CDR2 SYDVKM. The CDR3 totals 12 residues. CDR3 residues: CASSLRAGELFF. The CDR3 bases are TGTGCCAGCAGTTTAAGGGCCGGGGAGCTGTTTTTT.

J is TRBJ2-3 and V is TRBV7-6; D call uncertain. This CDR3 has 16 residues. V lost 1 base, J lost 0 bases, and 11 bases lay in between. Per the germline V gene, CDR1 is SGHVS and CDR2 is FNYEAQ. CDR3 loop: CASSLGTLSSTDTQYF. CDR3 DNA sequence: TGTGCCAGCAGCTTAGGAACACTAAGTAGCACAGATACGCAGTATTTT.

This chain uses TRBV5-1 with TRBJ2-3, with 14 bases fitting TRBD2. CDR1 is SGHRS and CDR2 is YFSETQ in the germline V gene. The CDR3 is made up of 18 amino acids. Germline trimming cut 4 bases from V and 6 bases from J; bases unmatched to any gene: 13. The CDR3 DNA is TGCGCCAGCAGCAGATCTACGAGACTAGCGGGAGGGGAGGATACGCAGTATTTT. Amino acids: CASSRSTRLAGGEDTQYF.

This clonotype has at least ten counts. This sequence joins TRBV7-2 and TRBJ1-2; 7 bases are shared with TRBD1. In germline, CDR1 is SGHTA, CDR2 FQGNSA. The CDR3 spans 13 residues. J gave up 4 bases and V 5 bases, and 4 bases lay outside the gene matches. CDR3 coding DNA: TGTGCCAGCAGCCGGGACAGTTTCTATGGCTACACCTTC. Its translation is CASSRDSFYGYTF.

This clonotype was detected ten times or more. The J gene is TRBJ2-7, the V gene TRBV3-1; TRBD1 matches 11 bases. Germline V gene data show CDR1 as LGHDT and CDR2 as YNNKEL (reference sequence). This CDR3 contains 15 residues. V lost 1 base, J lost 3 bases, and 2 bases stayed unmatched. CDR3 sequence: CASSQAGQGDYEQYF. In DNA, the CDR3 is TGTGCCAGCAGCCAAGCGGGACAGGGGGACTACGAGCAGTACTTC.

Many counts were recorded for this clonotype. This chain connects TRBV29-1 to TRBJ1-1; D gene uncertain. The CDR3 covers 12 residues. V shed 5 bases and J shed 1 base, with 8 bases lying between them. Germline CDR1 reads SQVTM; CDR2 reads ANQGSEA. The CDR3 DNA follows: TGCAGCGTTAAGGTGTGGAACACTGAAGCTTTCTTT. As protein: CSVKVWNTEAFF.

The chain employs TRBV7-9 and TRBJ2-7; 12 positions match TRBD1. Germline CDR1 is SEHNR and CDR2 is FQNEAQ (reference sequence). With 4 bases clipped from V and 6 bases from J, the junction kept 4 bases outside the gene matches. CDR3 length: 14 amino acids. The CDR3, as DNA: TGTGCCAGCAGCTCCGGGACAGGGGGCCTCGAGCAGTACTTC. Protein: CASSSGTGGLEQYF.

CDR3 amino acids: CASSRGQGPSFNYGYTF. For the CDR3, the DNA is TGTGCCAGCAGCCGGGGACAGGGTCCGTCATTTAACTATGGCTACACCTTC. The V call is TRBV7-6, the J call TRBJ1-2; 9 nucleotides match TRBD1. The CDR3 loop spans 17 amino acids. J gave up 1 base and V 5 bases, and 11 bases lay outside the gene matches. Germline V gives CDR1 SGHVS, CDR2 FNYEAQ. Using reference TRBV7-6 and TRBJ1-2 for the parts outside the CDR3, the full variable domain is GAGVSQSPRYKVTKRGQDVALRCDPISGHVSLYWYRQALGQGPEFLTYFNYEAQQDKSGLPNDRFSAERPEGSISTLTIQRTEQRDSAMYRCASSRGQGPSFNYGYTFGSGTRLTVV.

The chain employs TRBV12-3 or TRBV12-4 and TRBJ2-3; TRBD2 might be the D (6 bases). The V end lost 7 bases, the J end lost 2 bases, and 13 bases lay between the germline ends. CDR3 length: 14 residues. The CDR3 DNA sequence: TGTGCCAGCACGGACGGGAGTGCCACAGATACGCAGTATTTT. It codes for CASTDGSATDTQYF.

This clonotype was observed many times. The chain has TRBV12-3 or TRBV12-4 and TRBJ1-1; TRBD1 aligns across 10 bases. The junction had 7 bases not matched to a gene; V was cut back by 6 bases and J by 9 bases. This CDR3 region has 13 residues. The CDR3 sequence: CASRQGQGSQAFF. In nucleotides, the CDR3 is TGTGCCAGCAGGCAGGGACAGGGGTCTCAAGCTTTCTTT.

This clonotype was seen repeatedly, ten times or more. The chain joins TRBV27 to TRBJ2-3; D might be TRBD2 (6 bases). Germline lookup yields CDR1 MNHEY and CDR2 SMNVEV (reference sequence). V lost 5 bases to trimming and J lost 4 bases, with 10 bases between them. CDR3 length equals 13 residues. The CDR3 DNA sequence: TGTGCCAGCAGTCCCGGGGGTTCAGATACGCAGTATTTT. It encodes CASSPGGSDTQYF.